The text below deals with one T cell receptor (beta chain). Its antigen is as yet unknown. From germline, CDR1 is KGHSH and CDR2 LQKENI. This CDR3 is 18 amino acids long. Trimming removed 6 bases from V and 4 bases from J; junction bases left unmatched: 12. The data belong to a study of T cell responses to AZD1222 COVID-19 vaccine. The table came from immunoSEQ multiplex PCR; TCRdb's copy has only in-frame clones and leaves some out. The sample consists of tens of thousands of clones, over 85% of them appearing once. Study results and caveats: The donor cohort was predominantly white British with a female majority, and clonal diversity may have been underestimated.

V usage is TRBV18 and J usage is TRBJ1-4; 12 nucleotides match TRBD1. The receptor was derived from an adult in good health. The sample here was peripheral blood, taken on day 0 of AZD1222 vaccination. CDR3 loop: CASSKTGTGGSVNEKLFF. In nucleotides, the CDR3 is TGTGCCAGCTCTAAAACCGGGACAGGGGGCTCCGTTAATGAAAAACTGTTTTTT.